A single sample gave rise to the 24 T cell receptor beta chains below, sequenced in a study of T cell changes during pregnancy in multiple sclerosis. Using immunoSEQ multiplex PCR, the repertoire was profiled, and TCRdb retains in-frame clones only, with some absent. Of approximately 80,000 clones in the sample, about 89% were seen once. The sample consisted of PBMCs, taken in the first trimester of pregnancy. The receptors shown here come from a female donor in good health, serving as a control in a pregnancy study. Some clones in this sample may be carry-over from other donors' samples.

CDR3 in amino acids: CASRPAGSNQPQHF. The CDR3 coding sequence is TGTGCCAGCAGGCCAGCAGGGAGCAATCAGCCCCAGCATTTT. J is TRBJ1-5 and V is TRBV28, with D possibly being TRBD1 (5 bases). Germline V gene lookup returns CDR1 MDHEN and CDR2 SYDVKM. There are 14 residues in the CDR3. Trimming pared 6 bases from V and 1 base from J, leaving 10 bases between.

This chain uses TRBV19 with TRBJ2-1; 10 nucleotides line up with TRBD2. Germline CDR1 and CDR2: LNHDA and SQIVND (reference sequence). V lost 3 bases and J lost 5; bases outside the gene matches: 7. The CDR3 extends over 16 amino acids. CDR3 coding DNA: TGTGCCAGTAGTATGTGGTCTAGCGGGGGTAACAATGAGCAGTTCTTC. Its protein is CASSMWSSGGNNEQFF.

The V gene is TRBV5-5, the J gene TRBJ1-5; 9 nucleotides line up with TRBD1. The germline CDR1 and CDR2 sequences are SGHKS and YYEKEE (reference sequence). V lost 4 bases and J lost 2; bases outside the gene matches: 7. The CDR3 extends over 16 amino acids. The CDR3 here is CASSTTGGLGNQPQHF. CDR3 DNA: TGTGCCAGCAGCACAACAGGGGGCCTAGGCAATCAGCCCCAGCATTTT.

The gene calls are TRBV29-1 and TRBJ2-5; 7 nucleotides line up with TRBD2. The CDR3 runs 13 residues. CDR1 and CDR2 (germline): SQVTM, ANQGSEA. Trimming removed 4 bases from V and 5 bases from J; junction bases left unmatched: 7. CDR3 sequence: CSVGGGSGETQYF. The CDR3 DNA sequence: TGCAGCGTTGGCGGGGGTTCAGGGGAGACCCAGTACTTC.

The CDR3 loop reads CATSPGRTMNTEAFF. CDR3 sequence (DNA): TGTGCCACCAGCCCAGGTCGAACGATGAACACTGAAGCTTTCTTT. The V call is TRBV15, the J call TRBJ1-1; D unresolved. Trimming cost V 5 bases and J 0 bases, with 13 bases left between them. The germline gives CDR1 LNHNV, CDR2 YYDKDF (reference sequence). This CDR3 spans 15 amino acids.

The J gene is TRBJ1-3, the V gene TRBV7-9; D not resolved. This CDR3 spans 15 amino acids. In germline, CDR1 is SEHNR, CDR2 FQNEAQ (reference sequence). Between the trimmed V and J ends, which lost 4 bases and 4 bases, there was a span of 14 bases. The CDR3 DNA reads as TGTGCCAGCAGCTCGTTCGGGGAGGCGGGAAACACCATATATTTT. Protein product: CASSSFGEAGNTIYF.

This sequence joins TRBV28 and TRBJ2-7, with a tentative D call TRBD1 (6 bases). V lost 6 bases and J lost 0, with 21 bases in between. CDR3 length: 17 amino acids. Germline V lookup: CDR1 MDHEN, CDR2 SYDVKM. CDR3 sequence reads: CASSPARGLGGSYEQYF. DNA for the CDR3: TGTGCCAGCAGCCCTGCACGGGGCCTAGGGGGCTCCTACGAGCAGTACTTC.

The CDR3 reads CASSIGWADSNQPQHF. The CDR3 nucleotides are TGTGCCAGTAGTATAGGCTGGGCAGATAGCAATCAGCCCCAGCATTTT. The rearrangement links TRBV19 to TRBJ1-5; D uncertain. The length of the CDR3 is 16 residues. From germline, CDR1 is LNHDA and CDR2 SQIVND (reference sequence). V was cut by 1 base and J by 0 bases, with 10 bases left in between.

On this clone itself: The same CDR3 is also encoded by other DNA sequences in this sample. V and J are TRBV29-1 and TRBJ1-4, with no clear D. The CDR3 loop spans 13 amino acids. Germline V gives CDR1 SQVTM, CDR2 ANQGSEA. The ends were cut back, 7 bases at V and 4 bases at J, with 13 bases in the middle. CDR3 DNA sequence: TGCAGCGCGGGTGGACGGGATAATGAAAAACTGTTTTTT. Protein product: CSAGGRDNEKLFF. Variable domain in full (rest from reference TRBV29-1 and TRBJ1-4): SAVISQKPSRDICQRGTSLTIQCQVDSQVTMMFWYRQQPGQSLTLIATANQGSEATYESGFVIDKFPISRPNLTFSTLTVSNMSPEDSSIYLCSAGGRDNEKLFFGSGTQLSVL.

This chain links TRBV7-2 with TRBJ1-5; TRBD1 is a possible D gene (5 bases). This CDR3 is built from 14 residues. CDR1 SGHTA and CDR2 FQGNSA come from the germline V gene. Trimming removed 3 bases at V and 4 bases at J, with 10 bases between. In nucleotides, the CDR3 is TGTGCCAGCAGCTTGGAGACAGAAAATCAGCCCCAGCATTTT. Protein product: CASSLETENQPQHF.

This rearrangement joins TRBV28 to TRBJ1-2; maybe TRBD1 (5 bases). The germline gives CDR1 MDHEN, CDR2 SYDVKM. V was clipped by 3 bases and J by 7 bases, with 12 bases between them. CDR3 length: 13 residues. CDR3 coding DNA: TGTGCCAGCAGTTTGTTGGTGGGGGGTGGCTACACCTTC. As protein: CASSLLVGGGYTF.

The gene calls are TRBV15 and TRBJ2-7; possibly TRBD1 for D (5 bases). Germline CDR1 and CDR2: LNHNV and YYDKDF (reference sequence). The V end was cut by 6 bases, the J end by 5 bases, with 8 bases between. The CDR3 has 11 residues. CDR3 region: CATREDNEQYF. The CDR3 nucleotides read TGTGCCACCAGAGAGGACAACGAGCAGTACTTC.

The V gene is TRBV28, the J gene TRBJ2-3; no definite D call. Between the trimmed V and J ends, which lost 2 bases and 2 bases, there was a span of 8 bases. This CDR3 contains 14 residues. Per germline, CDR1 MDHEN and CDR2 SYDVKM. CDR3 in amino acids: CASSLTRVTDTQYF. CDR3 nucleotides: TGTGCCAGCAGTTTAACCCGAGTCACAGATACGCAGTATTTT.

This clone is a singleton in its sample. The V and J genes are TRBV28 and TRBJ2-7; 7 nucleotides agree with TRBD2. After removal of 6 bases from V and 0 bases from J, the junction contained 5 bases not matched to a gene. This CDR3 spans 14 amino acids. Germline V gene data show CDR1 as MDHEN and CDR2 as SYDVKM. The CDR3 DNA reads TGTGCCAGCAGGGGGGGGATTAGCTCCTACGAGCAGTACTTC. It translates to CASRGGISSYEQYF.

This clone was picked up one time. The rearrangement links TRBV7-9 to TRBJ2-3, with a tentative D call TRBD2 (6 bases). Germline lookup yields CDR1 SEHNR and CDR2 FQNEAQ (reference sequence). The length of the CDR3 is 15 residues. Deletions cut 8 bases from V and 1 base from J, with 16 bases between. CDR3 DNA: TGTGCCAGCGCGGGACTTCTAAGAGGCACAGATACGCAGTATTTT. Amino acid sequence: CASAGLLRGTDTQYF. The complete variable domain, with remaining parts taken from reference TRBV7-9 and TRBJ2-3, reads DTGVSQNPRHKITKRGQNVTFRCDPISEHNRLYWYRQTLGQGPEFLTYFQNEAQLEKSRLLSDRFSAERPKGSFSTLEIQRTEQGDSAMYLCASAGLLRGTDTQYFGPGTRLTVL.

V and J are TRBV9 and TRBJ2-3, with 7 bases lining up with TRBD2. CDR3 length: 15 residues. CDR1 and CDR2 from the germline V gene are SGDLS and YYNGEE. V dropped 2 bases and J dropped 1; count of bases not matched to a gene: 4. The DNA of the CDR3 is TGTGCCAGCAGCGTTCTTACTAGCGGCACAGATACGCAGTATTTT. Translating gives CASSVLTSGTDTQYF.

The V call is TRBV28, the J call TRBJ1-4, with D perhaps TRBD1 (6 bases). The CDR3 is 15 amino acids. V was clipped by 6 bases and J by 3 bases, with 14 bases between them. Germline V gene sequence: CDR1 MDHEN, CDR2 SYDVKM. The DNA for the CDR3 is TGTGCCAGCAGCCCTCCGGGGGGCCCTAATGAAAAACTGTTTTTT. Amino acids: CASSPPGGPNEKLFF.

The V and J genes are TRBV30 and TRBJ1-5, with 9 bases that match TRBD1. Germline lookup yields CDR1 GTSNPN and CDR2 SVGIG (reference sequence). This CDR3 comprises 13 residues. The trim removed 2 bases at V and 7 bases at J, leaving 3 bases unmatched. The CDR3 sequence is CAWSRQGEQPQHF. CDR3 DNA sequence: TGTGCCTGGAGTCGACAGGGGGAACAGCCCCAGCATTTT.

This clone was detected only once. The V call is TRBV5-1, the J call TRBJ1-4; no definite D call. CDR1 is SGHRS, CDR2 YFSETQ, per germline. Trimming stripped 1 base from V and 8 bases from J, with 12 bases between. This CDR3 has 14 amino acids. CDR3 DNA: TGCGCCAGCAGCTTGTACGGGGTATGGGAAAAACTGTTTTTT. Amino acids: CASSLYGVWEKLFF.

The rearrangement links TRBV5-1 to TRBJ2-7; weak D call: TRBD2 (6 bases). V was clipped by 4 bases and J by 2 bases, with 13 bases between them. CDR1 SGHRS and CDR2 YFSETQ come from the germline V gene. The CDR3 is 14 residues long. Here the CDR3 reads CASSQWGGPYEQYF. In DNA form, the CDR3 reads TGCGCCAGCAGCCAGTGGGGAGGCCCCTACGAGCAGTACTTC.

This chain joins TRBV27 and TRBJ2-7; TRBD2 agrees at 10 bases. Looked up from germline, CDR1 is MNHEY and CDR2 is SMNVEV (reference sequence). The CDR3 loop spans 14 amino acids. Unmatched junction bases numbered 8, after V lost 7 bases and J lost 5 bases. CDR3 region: CASKIAGGMHEQYF. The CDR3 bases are TGTGCCAGCAAAATAGCGGGAGGTATGCACGAGCAGTACTTC.

The CDR3: CASSGTGDEQFF. The CDR3 nucleotides are TGTGCCAGTAGTGGGACAGGGGATGAGCAGTTCTTC. The gene calls are TRBV19 and TRBJ2-1; 10 bases align to TRBD1. The germline gives CDR1 LNHDA, CDR2 SQIVND (reference sequence). The V and J ends lost 5 bases and 8 bases, in that order; junction bases with no gene match: 0. This CDR3 is 12 amino acids long.

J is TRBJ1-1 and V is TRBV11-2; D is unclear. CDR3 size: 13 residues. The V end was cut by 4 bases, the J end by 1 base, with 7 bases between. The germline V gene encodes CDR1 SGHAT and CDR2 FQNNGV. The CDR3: CASSYGGNTEAFF. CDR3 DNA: TGTGCCAGCAGCTACGGAGGGAACACTGAAGCTTTCTTT.

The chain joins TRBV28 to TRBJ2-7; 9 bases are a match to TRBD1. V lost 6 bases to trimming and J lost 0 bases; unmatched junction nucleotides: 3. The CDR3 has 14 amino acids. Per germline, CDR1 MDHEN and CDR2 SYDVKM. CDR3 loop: CASRGQGSSYEQYF. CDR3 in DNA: TGTGCCAGCAGAGGACAGGGGTCCTCCTACGAGCAGTACTTC.